What follows are 10 T cell receptor beta chains derived from one specimen sequenced in a study of T cells in Graves' hyperthyroidism and ophthalmopathy. Template material for amplifying TCR beta CDR3 regions consisted of RNA transcripts. The TCR CDR3 was amplified in a first-round RT-PCR using the HTBI primer set. TCRdb used MiXCR to reprocess the multiplex PCR reads, holding one entry per CDR3 protein. The top ten clones hold under 55% of a sample with over 400,000 distinct CDR3 sequences, under 25% of them seen once. Specimen: blood. Receptors were obtained from a woman in her seventies with Graves' ophthalmopathy.

Notes on this clonotype: The missing conserved phenylalanine or tryptophan at the end of this CDR3 makes a read error likely. The chain links TRBV6-1 to TRBJ2-1; 7 bases line up with TRBD2. With V trimmed by 1 base and J by 4 bases, 7 bases remained unmatched. The CDR3 contains 16 residues. Germline CDR1 MNHNS, CDR2 SASEGT. The CDR3 loop is CASSEVASGVYNEQFS. DNA for the CDR3: TGTGCCAGCAGTGAAGTTGCTAGCGGAGTGTACAATGAGCAGTTCTCC.

There are a few counts of this clonotype. The rearrangement links TRBV15 to TRBJ1-1, with TRBD1 identical over 7 bases. The CDR3 has 16 amino acids. J was trimmed by 0 bases and V by 4 bases; bases with no gene match: 8. Germline assignment: CDR1 LNHNV and CDR2 YYDKDF (reference sequence). The CDR3, as DNA: TGTGCCACCAGCATAGAGACGGGACAGATGAACACTGAAGCTTTCTTT. The encoded protein is CATSIETGQMNTEAFF.

The V call is TRBV6-5, the J call TRBJ1-2, with TRBD1 as a possible D gene (5 bases). CDR1 is MNHEY and CDR2 is SVGAGI in the germline V gene. There are 11 residues in the CDR3. V lost 5 bases and J 8 bases, leaving 9 bases between the germline ends. The CDR3 nucleotides are TGTGCCAGCAGTAACAGGACCGGCTACACCTTC. It encodes CASSNRTGYTF.

This clonotype was observed at least ten times. The chain links TRBV28 to TRBJ1-6; no definite D call. The CDR3 runs 17 residues. V was clipped by 2 bases and J by 0 bases, with 11 bases between them. Per germline, CDR1 MDHEN and CDR2 SYDVKM. The CDR3 DNA sequence: TGTGCCAGCAGTTTAGTCAGTGGGGTCTCCTATAATTCACCCCTCCACTTT. Translation gives CASSLVSGVSYNSPLHF.

This clonotype was found a few times. This chain connects TRBV6-1 to TRBJ2-7; D is ambiguous. V lost 4 bases and J lost 2, with 9 bases in between. CDR3 length equals 13 residues. Germline assignment: CDR1 MNHNS and CDR2 SASEGT. Here the CDR3 DNA reads TGTGCCAGCAGTGTCGGACGTACCTACGAGCAGTACTTC. Its protein is CASSVGRTYEQYF.

CDR3 in amino acids: CAGHGGGDYGYTF. In DNA, the CDR3 is TGTGCCGGCCACGGAGGGGGGGACTATGGCTACACCTTC. The chain combines TRBV6-2 or TRBV6-3 with TRBJ1-2, with D tentatively TRBD1 (6 bases). V lost 11 bases and J lost 3, with 16 bases in between. The length of the CDR3 is 13 residues. Germline values: CDR1 MNHEY, CDR2 SVGEGT.

In its sample, this clonotype was seen many times. This rearrangement joins TRBV7-3 to TRBJ2-1; 9 bases agree with TRBD2. The CDR3 length is 14 residues. Germline V CDR1 and CDR2: SGHTA, FQGTGA. Trimming removed 5 bases from V and 9 bases from J; junction bases left unmatched: 8. The CDR3 spells CASSRLAGEGEQFF. CDR3 nucleotide sequence: TGTGCCAGCAGCAGATTAGCGGGAGAGGGTGAGCAGTTCTTC.

This clonotype was counted a few times. The V call is TRBV10-3, the J call TRBJ2-7; 9 nucleotides match TRBD1. Unmatched junction bases numbered 5, after V lost 3 bases and J lost 5 bases. The CDR3 sequence is 14 residues long. CDR1 ENHRY and CDR2 SYGVKD come from the germline V gene. The CDR3 DNA sequence: TGTGCCATCAGTGAAGGACAGGGGTTCGACGAGCAGTACTTC. As protein: CAISEGQGFDEQYF.

V and J are TRBV7-2 and TRBJ2-3, with D perhaps TRBD2 (5 bases). CDR3 length equals 13 residues. V lost 5 bases, J lost 9 bases, and 15 bases lay in between. Germline V gives CDR1 SGHTA, CDR2 FQGNSA. The CDR3 sequence is CASSRGPGKTQYF. CDR3 in DNA: TGTGCCAGCAGCCGAGGGCCGGGGAAGACGCAGTATTTT.

This clonotype was seen a handful of times. V usage is TRBV6-5 and J usage is TRBJ2-7; perhaps TRBD1 as D (6 bases). This CDR3 is 15 amino acids long. V lost 0 bases and J lost 6, with 15 bases in between. Germline-derived CDR1 and CDR2 are MNHEY and SVGAGI. The CDR3 sequence is CASSYSKQGGTEQYF. The CDR3 nucleotides read TGTGCCAGCAGTTACTCGAAACAGGGTGGAACCGAGCAGTACTTC.